Included here is one TCR beta chain sequence, with context. Its target is not known. Germline CDR1 reads KGHSH; CDR2 reads LQKENI. With 2 bases clipped from V and 5 bases from J, the junction kept 7 bases outside the gene matches. The length of the CDR3 is 16 residues. Cells were stimulated with overlapping HIV-1 Gag 15-mer peptides. Memory cells lacking CD40L and CD69 with high CD45RO were sorted. CD8-depleted PBMCs were stimulated about 20 hours with anti-CD28/CD49d costimulation, CD40-blocking antibody and enfuvirtide. The sample comes from a study of persistence of HIV-infected CD4 T cells. Across the whole study: A median of 8 years of suppressive ART preceded sampling.

Study findings and constraints: The rare CMV-responding cells with HIV-1 proviruses were not separately TCR-sequenced.

This was the immunoSEQ version 4 assay in survey mode. Generated by immunoSEQ multiplex PCR, the TCRdb table keeps only in-frame clones and is missing some. The sample has around 30,000 clones, roughly 82% seen once. V gene TRBV18 combines with J gene TRBJ2-7, with 12 bases fitting TRBD1. The sample here was CD4+ T cells sorted from PBMCs after roughly 18-hour stimulation, taken from a patient who received antiretroviral therapy. This clonotype originated in an adult woman with HIV who was CMV-seropositive. In DNA, the CDR3 is TGTGCCAGCTCACCATACGCGGGACAGGGGGCGAACGAGCAGTACTTC. This translates into CASSPYAGQGANEQYF.